This record looks at one T cell receptor beta chain sequence and its context. What it binds is unknown. The data stem from a study of T cell responses to AZD1222 COVID-19 vaccine. Study results and caveats: Donors, mostly white British, included more females; clonal diversity was possibly underestimated. It was only after the peak T cell response that any repertoires were sampled.

The method was immunoSEQ multiplex PCR; TCRdb's version includes in-frame clones alone and lacks a portion of them. The data show about 90,000 clones, around 91% seen once. CDR3 length: 13 residues. Between the trimmed V and J ends, which lost 5 bases and 2 bases, there was a span of 8 bases. Germline CDR1 SGHTA, CDR2 FQGTGA. The chain is built from TRBV7-3 and TRBJ2-3; D remains unclear. The material sequenced was peripheral blood, taken on day 0 of MenACWY control vaccination. This receptor was identified in an adult in good health. The CDR3 here is CASSPDFTDTQYF. In DNA, the CDR3 is TGTGCCAGCAGCCCAGACTTCACAGATACGCAGTATTTT.